This paragraph reports one T cell receptor (beta chain). Germline assignment: CDR1 SNHLY and CDR2 FYNNEI. This CDR3 region has 14 residues. V lost 1 base and J 5 bases, leaving 12 bases between the germline ends. The data were taken from a study of blood T cells in healthy people across ages. A second PCR, run for roughly 7 to 12 cycles, used a sample-barcoded 5' primer plus a J-beta primer mix. One entry per CDR3 protein, called by TCRdb with MiXCR from the 5' RACE reads. This sample yields more than 450,000 distinct CDR3 sequences, of which 25% to 35% are seen a single time; approximately 3.5% belongs to the top ten. The sample was also linked to a second study, of T cells of mothers and their children.

Sequencing input: blood. This TCR was sampled from a boy between 2 and 10 years old in good health. The chain has TRBV2 and TRBJ2-7, with TRBD2 as a possible D gene (6 bases). In nucleotides, the CDR3 is TGTGCCAGCAGTGAAGTGTGGGGAGGACACGAGCAGTACTTC. It codes for CASSEVWGGHEQYF.